This T cell receptor beta chain was identified during a study of cytomegalovirus exposure and HLA in healthy donors. Study overall: Roughly 80% of 350 to 400 genotyped donors fell in the Caucasian-associated ancestry cluster.

Of note for this clone: The target antigen is unknown.

Study-wide results and caveats: Reports indicate that TCR beta sequences accurately predicted the HLA-A and HLA-B alleles of most subjects. An Asian-associated ancestry cluster reportedly showed fewer N-insertions than the approximately 670-donor mean in a later analysis. Per a prior analysis, the majority of TCR beta V segments were productive roughly 90% or roughly 30% of the time.

Germline values: CDR1 GTSNPN, CDR2 SVGIG (reference sequence). The CDR3 is 14 amino acids. The V and J ends lost 1 base and 10 bases, in that order; junction bases with no gene match: 5. The PCR was carried out with 60 Vbeta primers and 13 Jbeta primers. Assay: immunoSEQ multiplex PCR; the TCRdb copy retains only in-frame clones and omits some. Here the sample spans 87,000 or so clones, 64% being singletons. This chain links TRBV30 with TRBJ1-6, with 9 nucleotides matching TRBD1. Sequencing was carried out using PBMCs. The sequence was obtained from a man in his 60s in good health and CMV-seronegative. This CDR3 reads CAWSGQGVRSPLHF. The CDR3 DNA is TGTGCCTGGAGTGGACAGGGGGTCCGGTCACCCCTCCACTTT.